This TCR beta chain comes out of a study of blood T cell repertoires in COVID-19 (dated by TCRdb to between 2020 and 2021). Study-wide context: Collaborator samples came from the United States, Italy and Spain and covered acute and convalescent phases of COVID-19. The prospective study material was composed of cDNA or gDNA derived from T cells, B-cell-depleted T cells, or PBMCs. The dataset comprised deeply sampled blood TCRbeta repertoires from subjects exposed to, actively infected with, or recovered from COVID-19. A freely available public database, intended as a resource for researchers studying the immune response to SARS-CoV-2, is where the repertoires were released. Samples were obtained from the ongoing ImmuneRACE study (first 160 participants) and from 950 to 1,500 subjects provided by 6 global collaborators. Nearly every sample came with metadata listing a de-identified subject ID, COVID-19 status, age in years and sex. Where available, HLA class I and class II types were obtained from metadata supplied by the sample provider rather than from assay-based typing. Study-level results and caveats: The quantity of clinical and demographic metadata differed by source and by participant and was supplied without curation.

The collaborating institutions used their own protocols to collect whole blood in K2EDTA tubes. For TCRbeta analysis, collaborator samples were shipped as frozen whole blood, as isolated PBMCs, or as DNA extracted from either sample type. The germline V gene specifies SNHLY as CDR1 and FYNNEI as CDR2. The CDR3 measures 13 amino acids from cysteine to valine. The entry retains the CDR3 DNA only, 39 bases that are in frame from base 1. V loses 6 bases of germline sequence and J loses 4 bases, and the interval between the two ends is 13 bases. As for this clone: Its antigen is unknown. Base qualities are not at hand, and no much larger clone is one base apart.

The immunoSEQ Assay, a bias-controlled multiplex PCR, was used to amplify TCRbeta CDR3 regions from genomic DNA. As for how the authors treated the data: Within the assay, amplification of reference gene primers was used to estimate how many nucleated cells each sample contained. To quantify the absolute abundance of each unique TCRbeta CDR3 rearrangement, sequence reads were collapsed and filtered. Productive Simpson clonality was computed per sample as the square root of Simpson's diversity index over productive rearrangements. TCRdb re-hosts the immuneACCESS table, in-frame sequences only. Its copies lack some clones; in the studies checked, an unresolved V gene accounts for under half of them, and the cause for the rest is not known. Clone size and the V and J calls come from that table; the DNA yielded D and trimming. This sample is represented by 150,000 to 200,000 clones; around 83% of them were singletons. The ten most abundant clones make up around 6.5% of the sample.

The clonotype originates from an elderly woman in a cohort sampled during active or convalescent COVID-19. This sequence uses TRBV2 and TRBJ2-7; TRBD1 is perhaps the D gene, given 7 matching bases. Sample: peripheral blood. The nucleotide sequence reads TGTGCCAGCAGCAGGCAGGGGGGTTACGAGCAGTACGTC. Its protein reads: CASSRQGGYEQYV.